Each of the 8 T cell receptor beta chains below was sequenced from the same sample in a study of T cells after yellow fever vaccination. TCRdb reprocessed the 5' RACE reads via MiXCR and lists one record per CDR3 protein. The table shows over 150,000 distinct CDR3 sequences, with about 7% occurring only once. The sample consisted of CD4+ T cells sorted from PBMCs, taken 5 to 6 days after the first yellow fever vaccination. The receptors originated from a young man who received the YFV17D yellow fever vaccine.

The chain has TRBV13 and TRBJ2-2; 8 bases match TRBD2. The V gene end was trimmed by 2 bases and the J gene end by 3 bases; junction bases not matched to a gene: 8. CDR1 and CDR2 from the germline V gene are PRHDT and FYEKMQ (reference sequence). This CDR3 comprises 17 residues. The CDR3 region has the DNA TGTGCCAGCAGCTTAAGATTGGCTAGCGGGTACACCGGGGAGCTGTTTTTT. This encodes CASSLRLASGYTGELFF.

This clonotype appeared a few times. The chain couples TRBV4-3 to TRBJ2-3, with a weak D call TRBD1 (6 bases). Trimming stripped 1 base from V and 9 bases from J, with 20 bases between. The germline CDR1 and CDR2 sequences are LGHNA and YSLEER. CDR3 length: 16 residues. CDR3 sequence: CASSQGGHGWYGTQYF. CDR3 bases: TGCGCCAGCAGCCAAGGGGGGCATGGCTGGTACGGGACGCAGTATTTT.

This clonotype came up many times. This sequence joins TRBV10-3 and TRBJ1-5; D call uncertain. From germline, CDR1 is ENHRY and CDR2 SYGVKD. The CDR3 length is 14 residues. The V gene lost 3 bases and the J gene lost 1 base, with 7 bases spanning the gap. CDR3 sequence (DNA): TGTGCCATCAGTGACGCACGGAGCAATCAGCCCCAGCATTTT. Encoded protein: CAISDARSNQPQHF.

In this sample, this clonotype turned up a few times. The CDR3 loop reads CASTSGARNYGYTF. CDR3 DNA sequence: TGCGCCAGCACGTCGGGAGCTCGTAACTATGGCTACACCTTC. The J gene is TRBJ1-2, the V gene TRBV5-1; D unclear. Germline V gene data show CDR1 as SGHRS and CDR2 as YFSETQ. The CDR3 sequence is 14 residues long. V was cut by 6 bases and J by 1 base, with 13 bases left in between.

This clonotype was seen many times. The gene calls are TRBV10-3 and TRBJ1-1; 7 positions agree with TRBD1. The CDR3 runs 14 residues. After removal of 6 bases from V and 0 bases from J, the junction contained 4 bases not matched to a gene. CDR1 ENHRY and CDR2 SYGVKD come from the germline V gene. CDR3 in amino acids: CAISRGTVNTEAFF. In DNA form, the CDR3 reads TGTGCCATCAGCCGCGGGACAGTGAACACTGAAGCTTTCTTT.

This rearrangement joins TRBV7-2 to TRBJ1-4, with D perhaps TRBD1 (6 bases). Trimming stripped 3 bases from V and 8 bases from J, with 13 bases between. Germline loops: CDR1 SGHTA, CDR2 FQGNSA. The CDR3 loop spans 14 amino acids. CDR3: CASSFGGYQEKLFF. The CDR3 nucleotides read TGTGCCAGCAGCTTCGGGGGCTATCAGGAAAAACTGTTTTTT.

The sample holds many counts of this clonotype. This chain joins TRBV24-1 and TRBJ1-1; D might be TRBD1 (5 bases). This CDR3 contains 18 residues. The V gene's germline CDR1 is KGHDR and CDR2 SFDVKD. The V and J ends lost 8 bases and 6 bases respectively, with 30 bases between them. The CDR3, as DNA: TGTGCCACCACCCGTTTGTGTGTATCCGGGACCTCAGGCGCTGAAGCTTTCTTT. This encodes CATTRLCVSGTSGAEAFF.

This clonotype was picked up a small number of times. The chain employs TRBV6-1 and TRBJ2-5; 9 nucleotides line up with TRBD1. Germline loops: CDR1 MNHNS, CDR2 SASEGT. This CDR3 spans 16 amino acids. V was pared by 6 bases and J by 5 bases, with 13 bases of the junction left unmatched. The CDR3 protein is CASSQAGQGRRETQYF. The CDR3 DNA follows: TGTGCCAGCAGCCAAGCTGGACAGGGGAGGAGGGAGACCCAGTACTTC.